A single sample gave rise to the 28 T cell receptor beta chains below, sequenced in a study of blood T cell repertoires in COVID-19. Repertoires were generated with immunoSEQ multiplex PCR, while TCRdb's copy carries only in-frame clones and drops some. The table records around 150,000 clones, around nine tenths of them present only once. Source material: peripheral blood. The source is a human donor in a cohort sampled during active COVID-19.

The chain employs TRBV13 and TRBJ2-2, with unresolved D. Germline V gene sequence: CDR1 PRHDT, CDR2 FYEKMQ (reference sequence). V lost 10 bases, J lost 0 bases, and 15 bases lay in between. The CDR3 is made up of 15 amino acids. CDR3 DNA sequence: TGTGCCACCCAATCACCAGAAACGAACACCGGGGAGCTGTTTTTT. Its protein is CATQSPETNTGELFF. Variable domain in full (rest from reference TRBV13 and TRBJ2-2): AAGVIQSPRHLIKEKRETATLKCYPIPRHDTVYWYQQGPGQDPQFLISFYEKMQSDKGSIPDRFSAQQFSDYHSELNMSSLELGDSALYFCATQSPETNTGELFFGEGSRLTVL.

V usage is TRBV4-3 and J usage is TRBJ2-2, with D perhaps matching TRBD2 (7 bases). Trimming shortened V by 0 bases and J by 5 bases, and 13 bases separated the two germline ends. This CDR3 comprises 16 residues. Germline CDR1 and CDR2: LGHNA and YSLEER. CDR3 DNA sequence: TGCGCCAGCAGCCAAGAAGGGGGGGCCCGAACCGGGGAGCTGTTTTTT. It codes for CASSQEGGARTGELFF.

CDR3 DNA sequence: TGCGCCAGCAGCTTGGGGACACTTAATCAGCCCCAGCATTTT. The encoded protein is CASSLGTLNQPQHF. V gene TRBV5-1 combines with J gene TRBJ1-5; maybe TRBD1 (5 bases). The CDR3 is made up of 14 amino acids. V lost 0 bases, J lost 4 bases, and 8 bases lay in between. Germline-derived CDR1 and CDR2 are SGHRS and YFSETQ.

V usage is TRBV5-4 and J usage is TRBJ2-3; no clear D. The V gene lost 2 bases and the J gene lost 2 bases, with 3 bases spanning the gap. The CDR3 contains 12 residues. The germline V gene has CDR1 SGHNT and CDR2 YYREEE (reference sequence). The CDR3 region has the DNA TGTGCCAGCAGCTTTTACACAGATACGCAGTATTTT. This encodes CASSFYTDTQYF.

V usage is TRBV24-1 and J usage is TRBJ1-6; a possible D gene is TRBD1 (5 bases). Germline V lookup: CDR1 KGHDR, CDR2 SFDVKD. V was pared by 12 bases and J by 6 bases, with 11 bases between. The CDR3 is 12 amino acids. The chain's CDR3 is CAAGGPNSPLHF. The CDR3 bases are TGTGCCGCGGGGGGACCTAATTCACCCCTCCACTTT.

The J gene is TRBJ2-5, the V gene TRBV4-1; 10 bases match TRBD1. In germline, CDR1 is MGHRA, CDR2 YSYEKL. This CDR3 has 17 residues. V lost 0 bases to trimming and J lost 4 bases; unmatched junction nucleotides: 8. This chain's CDR3 is CASSQDLETGGLETQYF. The CDR3 DNA follows: TGCGCCAGCAGCCAAGATCTTGAGACAGGGGGCTTAGAGACCCAGTACTTC.

A few counts support this clone. The rearrangement joins TRBV18 to TRBJ1-5; 7 bases fit TRBD1. V trimming: 9 bases; J trimming: 5 bases; junction bases outside the gene matches: 7. Germline V gives CDR1 KGHSH, CDR2 LQKENI. This CDR3 region has 13 residues. CDR3 protein: CARATGHDQPQHF. The DNA for the CDR3 is TGTGCCAGGGCGACAGGGCACGATCAGCCCCAGCATTTT.

The rearrangement uses TRBV30 and TRBJ2-1; perhaps TRBD2 as D (6 bases). V was cut by 1 base and J by 2 bases, with 15 bases left in between. This CDR3 region has 16 residues. Germline V gene data show CDR1 as GTSNPN and CDR2 as SVGIG (reference sequence). The chain's CDR3 is CAWSGVLALAYNEQFF. CDR3 nucleotides: TGTGCCTGGAGTGGGGTCCTAGCGCTAGCCTACAATGAGCAGTTCTTC.

The chain uses TRBV18 and TRBJ2-2, with D maybe TRBD1 (5 bases). Germline CDR1 reads KGHSH; CDR2 reads LQKENI. The CDR3 length is 13 residues. V was pared by 3 bases and J by 7 bases, with 9 bases between. CDR3 nucleotides: TGTGCCAGCTCACCCCTAGGGGACGGGGAGCTGTTTTTT. This sequence encodes CASSPLGDGELFF.

The V gene is TRBV9, the J gene TRBJ1-3; a possible D gene is TRBD1 (6 bases). Trimming pared 3 bases from V and 4 bases from J, leaving 14 bases between. CDR3 size: 15 residues. Germline V gives CDR1 SGDLS, CDR2 YYNGEE. The CDR3 loop is CASSDQTGYGNTIYF. In DNA form, the CDR3 reads TGTGCCAGCAGCGATCAGACAGGCTACGGAAACACCATATATTTT.

This clone was seen once. This sequence joins TRBV7-9 and TRBJ2-5; D may be TRBD1 (6 bases). Germline V gene data show CDR1 as SEHNR and CDR2 as FQNEAQ (reference sequence). This CDR3 contains 15 residues. Deletions cut 1 base from V and 3 bases from J, with 12 bases between. This CDR3 is CASSLGNRVEETQYF. The CDR3 region has the DNA TGTGCCAGCAGCTTAGGGAACAGGGTGGAAGAGACCCAGTACTTC.

The V call is TRBV19, the J call TRBJ1-2, with unresolved D. Trimming removed 3 bases from V and 7 bases from J, with 18 bases in between. Looked up from germline, CDR1 is LNHDA and CDR2 is SQIVND (reference sequence). The CDR3 covers 15 residues. In DNA, the CDR3 is TGTGCCAGTAGTATTATTCCTGGCTCGGAGAGTGGCTACACCTTC. Encoded protein: CASSIIPGSESGYTF.

This chain connects TRBV30 to TRBJ2-5, with 9 bases fitting TRBD2. The CDR3 runs to 14 residues. J was trimmed by 5 bases and V by 4 bases; bases with no gene match: 8. Germline V CDR1 and CDR2: GTSNPN, SVGIG (reference sequence). CDR3 in amino acids: CAWKERGVGETQYF. Written as DNA, the CDR3 is TGTGCCTGGAAGGAGCGGGGGGTAGGGGAGACCCAGTACTTC. Variable domain in full (rest from reference TRBV30 and TRBJ2-5): SQTIHQWPATLVQPVGSPLSLECTVEGTSNPNLYWYRQAAGRGLQLLFYSVGIGQISSEVPQNLSASRPQDRQFILSSKKLLLSDSGFYLCAWKERGVGETQYFGPGTRLLVL.

Remarks on this clone: The same CDR3 is also encoded by other DNA sequences in this sample. The V call is TRBV10-3, the J call TRBJ1-5; the D is unclear. Germline V gene lookup returns CDR1 ENHRY and CDR2 SYGVKD. CDR3 size: 14 residues. Trimming cost V 0 bases and J 1 base, with 4 bases left between them. This CDR3 is CAISESGSNQPQHF. The CDR3 DNA follows: TGTGCCATCAGTGAGTCGGGCAGCAATCAGCCCCAGCATTTT.

V usage is TRBV6-5 and J usage is TRBJ1-2; TRBD1 agrees at 9 bases. Trimming cost V 5 bases and J 8 bases; bases outside gene matches: 3. CDR1 is MNHEY, CDR2 SVGAGI, per germline. There are 12 residues in the CDR3. The CDR3 DNA sequence: TGTGCCAGCAGTCCGGACAGGGGCGGCTACACCTTC. It is translated as CASSPDRGGYTF.

The genes are TRBV5-1 and TRBJ1-1; D uncertain. Trimming pared 1 base from V and 2 bases from J, leaving 6 bases between. The CDR3 extends over 13 amino acids. Germline CDR1 reads SGHRS; CDR2 reads YFSETQ. The CDR3 DNA reads TGCGCCAGCAGCTTGTCCCCTAACACTGAAGCTTTCTTT. Amino acids: CASSLSPNTEAFF.

J is TRBJ2-2 and V is TRBV19; TRBD2 agrees at 8 bases. V was pared by 7 bases and J by 6 bases, with 7 bases of the junction left unmatched. The germline V gene has CDR1 LNHDA and CDR2 SQIVND (reference sequence). The CDR3 covers 14 residues. The CDR3 reads CASMGLVLSGELFF. The DNA of the CDR3 is TGTGCCAGTATGGGACTAGTTCTTTCCGGGGAGCTGTTTTTT.

V and J are TRBV7-2 and TRBJ2-3, with TRBD2 matching 9 bases. Germline assignment: CDR1 SGHTA and CDR2 FQGNSA. This CDR3 has 17 amino acids. V gave up 2 bases and J gave up 7 bases; unmatched junction bases: 13. In DNA, the CDR3 is TGTGCCAGCAGCTTACGTGTGTTTGCGGGGGGGCTAAATACGCAGTATTTT. Translation gives CASSLRVFAGGLNTQYF.

The V gene is TRBV30, the J gene TRBJ2-7; a possible D gene is TRBD1 (6 bases). CDR1 and CDR2 (germline): GTSNPN, SVGIG (reference sequence). The CDR3 has 12 amino acids. The V end lost 4 bases, the J end lost 3 bases, and 10 bases lay between the germline ends. The CDR3, as DNA: TGTGCCTGGAACGAGGGGGACTACGAGCAGTACTTC. It is translated as CAWNEGDYEQYF.

V usage is TRBV30 and J usage is TRBJ1-2, with TRBD1 identical over 7 bases. Trimming took 7 bases from V and 0 from J; bases not matched to a gene: 11. Germline CDR1 is GTSNPN and CDR2 is SVGIG (reference sequence). The CDR3 covers 15 residues. The CDR3 loop is CASTGQLTTNYGYTF. The CDR3 nucleotides are TGTGCCTCTACGGGACAGCTGACCACTAACTATGGCTACACCTTC.

CDR3 loop: CASGDAGPYEQYF. In DNA, the CDR3 is TGTGCCAGCGGAGACGCGGGGCCCTACGAGCAGTACTTC. V is TRBV28 and J is TRBJ2-7, with D possibly TRBD2 on 6 matching bases. Germline V gene data show CDR1 as MDHEN and CDR2 as SYDVKM. The CDR3 spans 13 residues. Trimming pared 8 bases from V and 2 bases from J, leaving 13 bases between.

The chain employs TRBV27 and TRBJ1-5; D ambiguous. V was trimmed by 10 bases and J by 1 base, leaving 14 bases between them. CDR3 size: 14 residues. Germline values: CDR1 MNHEY, CDR2 SMNVEV (reference sequence). CDR3 protein: CATTIPLSNQPQHF. CDR3 nucleotide sequence: TGTGCCACCACTATACCGCTGAGCAATCAGCCCCAGCATTTT.

This chain uses TRBV13 with TRBJ2-1, with TRBD2 matching over 8 bases. Per the germline V gene, CDR1 is PRHDT and CDR2 is FYEKMQ (reference sequence). Trimming at V came to 2 bases and at J to 2 bases, leaving 2 bases not matched to a gene. CDR3 length: 15 amino acids. The CDR3 nucleotides are TGTGCCAGCAGCTTACCAGCGGGAGCCTACAATGAGCAGTTCTTC. It translates to CASSLPAGAYNEQFF.

The chain links TRBV7-8 to TRBJ2-3; no clear D gene. Per the germline V gene, CDR1 is SGHVS and CDR2 is FQNEAQ. The CDR3 runs 14 residues. The V end was cut by 1 base, the J end by 4 bases, with 9 bases between. This chain's CDR3 is CASSLGGKPDTQYF. In nucleotides, the CDR3 is TGTGCCAGCAGCTTAGGCGGTAAGCCAGATACGCAGTATTTT.

The chain carries TRBV6-2 or TRBV6-3 and TRBJ2-1, with D perhaps TRBD2 (6 bases). There are 15 residues in the CDR3. V was pared by 0 bases and J by 7 bases, with 13 bases between. The germline CDR1 and CDR2 sequences are MNHEY and SVGEGT. The CDR3: CASSYSGGGGNEQFF. DNA for the CDR3: TGTGCCAGCAGTTACTCCGGAGGAGGAGGGAATGAGCAGTTCTTC.

V usage is TRBV18 and J usage is TRBJ2-7; D possibly corresponds to TRBD2 (6 bases). This CDR3 is 14 amino acids long. Germline loops: CDR1 KGHSH, CDR2 LQKENI. V was clipped by 4 bases and J by 4 bases, with 14 bases between them. The CDR3 DNA reads as TGTGCCAGCTCACTCGCCCTTAGCGGTTACGAGCAGTACTTC. Its protein is CASSLALSGYEQYF.

The CDR3, as DNA: TGTGCCATCACCGAAGGAGATCAGGGGGCGCGCGGCTACACCTTC. Translated, it gives CAITEGDQGARGYTF. V is TRBV10-3 and J is TRBJ1-2; 8 positions match TRBD1. V trimming: 7 bases; J trimming: 8 bases; junction bases outside the gene matches: 15. In germline, CDR1 is ENHRY, CDR2 SYGVKD. This CDR3 is built from 15 residues.

V gene TRBV28 combines with J gene TRBJ1-1; 7 nucleotides agree with TRBD1. Trimming removed 5 bases from V and 6 bases from J; junction bases left unmatched: 6. CDR1 and CDR2 (germline): MDHEN, SYDVKM. The CDR3 length is 13 residues. The CDR3 DNA sequence: TGTGCCAGCAGTCCAGGGGGAAGGGCTGAAGCTTTCTTT. It is translated as CASSPGGRAEAFF.